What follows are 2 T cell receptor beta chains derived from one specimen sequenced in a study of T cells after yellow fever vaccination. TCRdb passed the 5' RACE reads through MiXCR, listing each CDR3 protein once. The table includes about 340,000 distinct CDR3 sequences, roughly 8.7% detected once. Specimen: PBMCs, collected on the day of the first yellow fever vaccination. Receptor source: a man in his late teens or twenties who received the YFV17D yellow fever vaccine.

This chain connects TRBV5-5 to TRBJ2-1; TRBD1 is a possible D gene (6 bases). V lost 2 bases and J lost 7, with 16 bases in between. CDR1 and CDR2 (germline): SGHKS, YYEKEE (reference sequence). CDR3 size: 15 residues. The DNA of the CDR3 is TGTGCCAGCAGCTTCGGTGTTAGGGGGTTTAATGAGCAGTTCTTC. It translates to CASSFGVRGFNEQFF.

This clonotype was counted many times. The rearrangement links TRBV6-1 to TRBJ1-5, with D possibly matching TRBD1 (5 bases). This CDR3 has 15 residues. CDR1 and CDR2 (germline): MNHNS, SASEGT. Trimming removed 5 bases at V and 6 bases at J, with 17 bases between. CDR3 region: CASSPGLPQGQPQHF. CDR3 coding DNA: TGTGCCAGCAGTCCGGGGCTCCCCCAAGGTCAGCCCCAGCATTTT.